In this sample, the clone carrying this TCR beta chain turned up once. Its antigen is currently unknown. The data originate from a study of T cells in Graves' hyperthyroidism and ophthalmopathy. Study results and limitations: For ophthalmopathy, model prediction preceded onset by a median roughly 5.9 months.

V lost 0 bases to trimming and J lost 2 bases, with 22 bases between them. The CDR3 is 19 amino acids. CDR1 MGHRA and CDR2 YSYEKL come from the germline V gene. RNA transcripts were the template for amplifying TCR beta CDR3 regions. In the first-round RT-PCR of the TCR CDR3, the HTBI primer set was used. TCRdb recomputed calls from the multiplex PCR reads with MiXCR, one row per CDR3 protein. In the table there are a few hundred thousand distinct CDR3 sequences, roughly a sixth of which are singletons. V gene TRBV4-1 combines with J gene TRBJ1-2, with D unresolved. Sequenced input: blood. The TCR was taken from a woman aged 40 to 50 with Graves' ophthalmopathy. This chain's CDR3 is CASSQDILGWRQANYGYTF. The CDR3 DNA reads TGCGCCAGCAGCCAAGATATCCTGGGCTGGAGGCAGGCGAACTATGGCTACACCTTC.